The entry below gives a single T cell receptor beta chain sequence along with its context. Its antigen is currently unknown. Reverse transcription of extracted RNA yielded cDNA, which provided the sequencing template. Profiling relied on immunoSEQ multiplex PCR, and the TCRdb table lists in-frame clones only, not all of them. This table has hundreds of thousands of clones, more than 45% appearing once. The data stem from a study of CD8+ T cells in alopecia areata. The wider study: Treated individuals took tofacitinib by mouth, 5 to 10 mg twice daily.

Notes on the study in general: Higher clonality and more expanded CD8+ clones appeared in lesional than normal scalp.

The receptor's source is a human donor with alopecia areata. Sequencing was performed on CD4+ T cells sorted from blood, taken at week 0.

The CDR3 region is CASSQGDWTPNTGELFF. The CDR3 coding sequence is TGCGCCAGCAGCCAGGGTGACTGGACTCCGAACACCGGGGAGCTGTTTTTT. This chain links TRBV4-1 with TRBJ2-2, with D tentatively TRBD2 (5 bases). CDR3 length: 17 residues. V gave up 3 bases and J gave up 0 bases, with 14 bases separating them. Per germline, CDR1 MGHRA and CDR2 YSYEKL.